The next 7 T cell receptor beta chains were all read from a single sample in a study of cytomegalovirus exposure and HLA in healthy donors. Amplification used 60 Vbeta primers and 13 Jbeta primers. This table comes from immunoSEQ multiplex PCR, and its TCRdb copy is limited to in-frame clones, with some not included. In the table there are about 70,000 clones, 85% to 90% of which are singletons. The sample comprised PBMCs. The receptor set was obtained from a woman between 25 and 40 years old in good health and CMV-seropositive.

The J gene is TRBJ1-1, the V gene TRBV7-9, with TRBD1 matching 8 bases. The junction had 5 bases not matched to a gene; V was cut back by 6 bases and J by 2 bases. This CDR3 comprises 14 residues. Germline-derived CDR1 and CDR2 are SEHNR and FQNEAQ (reference sequence). The CDR3 region has the DNA TGTGCCAGCAGTTTGGACAGGGCAAACACTGAAGCTTTCTTT. It encodes CASSLDRANTEAFF. The full variable domain, completed using reference TRBV7-9 and TRBJ1-1, is DTGVSQNPRHKITKRGQNVTFRCDPISEHNRLYWYRQTLGQGPEFLTYFQNEAQLEKSRLLSDRFSAERPKGSFSTLEIQRTEQGDSAMYLCASSLDRANTEAFFGQGTRLTVV.

V is TRBV6-7 and J is TRBJ2-1, with 16 bases identical to TRBD2. TRBV6-7 is an ORF, with its function uncertain. The junction had 17 bases not matched to a gene; V was cut back by 7 bases and J by 8 bases. CDR3 length equals 19 residues. CDR3 coding DNA: TGTGCCAGCATCCTCCCGTGCGGGACTAGCGGGAGGGCGTCCTATGAGCAGTTCTTC. Its translation: CASILPCGTSGRASYEQFF.

CDR3 residues: CASSVSPSTDTQYF. For the CDR3, the DNA is TGTGCCAGCAGCGTTAGCCCTAGCACAGATACGCAGTATTTT. The genes are TRBV9 and TRBJ2-3; no reliable D call. The germline V gene has CDR1 SGDLS and CDR2 YYNGEE. CDR3 length equals 14 residues. The ends were cut back, 2 bases at V and 0 bases at J, with 7 bases in the middle.

The chain couples TRBV6-5 to TRBJ2-7; D possibly corresponds to TRBD1 (6 bases). The V gene's germline CDR1 is MNHEY and CDR2 SVGAGI. The CDR3 runs to 14 residues. V was cut by 6 bases and J by 4 bases, with 16 bases left in between. CDR3 bases: TGTGCCAGCAGGGCCACTGGGGGCACGTACGAGCAGTACTTC. Translated, it gives CASRATGGTYEQYF.

This chain uses TRBV4-1 with TRBJ2-3; 8 bases are a match to TRBD2. The germline CDR1 and CDR2 sequences are MGHRA and YSYEKL. V dropped 0 bases and J dropped 5; count of bases not matched to a gene: 10. This CDR3 comprises 17 residues. In nucleotides, the CDR3 is TGCGCCAGCAGCCAAGAGTGGACAGCGGGAGATCAAGATACGCAGTATTTT. It yields the protein CASSQEWTAGDQDTQYF.

In this sample, this clone turned up once. This chain connects TRBV7-2 to TRBJ2-7; a weak D match, TRBD2 (6 bases). V lost 1 base to trimming and J lost 0 bases, with 7 bases between them. CDR1 is SGHTA, CDR2 FQGNSA, per germline. The CDR3 has 14 amino acids. The CDR3 here is CASSLGGISYEQYF. CDR3 coding DNA: TGTGCCAGCAGCTTAGGCGGGATCTCCTACGAGCAGTACTTC.

The chain recombines TRBV5-4 with TRBJ1-2; 10 nucleotides align to TRBD1. This CDR3 region has 14 residues. V dropped 3 bases and J dropped 7; count of bases not matched to a gene: 6. Germline V gene data show CDR1 as SGHNT and CDR2 as YYREEE (reference sequence). In DNA, the CDR3 is TGTGCCAGCAGCTCGGGACAGGGGCTGGGTGGCTACACCTTC. As protein: CASSSGQGLGGYTF.